The T cell receptor beta chain under discussion was sequenced for a study of post-analysis software for immune sequencing data. Study-wide background: Relapsing-remitting, secondary progressive and progressive-relapsing courses of multiple sclerosis were included.

Concerning this clonotype itself: Its antigen is undetermined.

cDNA libraries for TCR beta contained unique molecular identifiers. TCRdb re-derived calls from the PCR reads in MiXCR, one entry per CDR3 protein. Among roughly 570,000 distinct CDR3 sequences, around 36% were seen once, and the ten largest hold approximately 5.4%. The CDR3 contains 13 residues. The V and J ends lost 6 bases and 5 bases respectively, with 14 bases between them. Germline-derived CDR1 and CDR2 are ENHRY and SYGVKD. Study findings and constraints: TRBV5-6, TRBV5-1 and TRBV20-1 were among four or five TRBV segments more frequent in patients than controls.

J is TRBJ2-7 and V is TRBV10-3; D perhaps matches TRBD1 (6 bases). The source is a girl under 18 with multiple sclerosis. Sequenced: blood. The CDR3 nucleotides are TGTGCCATCAGCACAGGGATTATGGACGAGCAGTACTTC. The encoded protein is CAISTGIMDEQYF.